These 24 T cell receptor beta chains were all obtained from the same sample, sequenced in a study of T cell responses to AZD1222 COVID-19 vaccine. Only in-frame clones appear in the TCRdb table, and some are missing; sequencing was by immunoSEQ multiplex PCR. The data contain 180,000 or so clones, about nine tenths of them singletons. Sequenced material: peripheral blood, taken 28 days after the second AZD1222 dose. These receptors all stem from an adult who received the AZD1222 COVID-19 vaccine.

The chain carries TRBV29-1 and TRBJ2-3, with D tentatively TRBD2 (6 bases). CDR3 length: 13 residues. CDR1 SQVTM and CDR2 ANQGSEA come from the germline V gene. With 4 bases removed from V and 3 bases from J, the gap between germline ends came to 11 bases. The DNA of the CDR3 is TGCAGCGTTGTCGGGGGAACGACAGATACGCAGTATTTT. Its protein is CSVVGGTTDTQYF.

The chain has TRBV10-3 and TRBJ2-1; 7 positions agree with TRBD1. The CDR3 contains 14 residues. In germline, CDR1 is ENHRY, CDR2 SYGVKD. V lost 8 bases to trimming and J lost 0 bases; unmatched junction nucleotides: 4. Written as DNA, the CDR3 is TGTGCCATCGCAGGACAGGCCTCCTACAATGAGCAGTTCTTC. Translation gives CAIAGQASYNEQFF.

This clone appeared once. The chain uses TRBV10-1 and TRBJ2-3, with 8 bases fitting TRBD1. CDR3 length: 14 residues. Germline assignment: CDR1 WNHNN and CDR2 SYGVQD (reference sequence). With V trimmed by 7 bases and J by 4 bases, 7 bases remained unmatched. In nucleotides, the CDR3 is TGCGCCAGCACGGTCGACAGGGGCGCAGATACGCAGTATTTT. Translating it yields CASTVDRGADTQYF.

V is TRBV20-1 and J is TRBJ1-2; D is unclear. The CDR3 is 15 residues long. The ends were cut back, 3 bases at V and 2 bases at J, with 16 bases in the middle. Germline V CDR1 and CDR2: DFQATT, SNEGSKA (reference sequence). The CDR3 here is CSASAAGRSNYGYTF. The CDR3 DNA sequence: TGCAGTGCTAGTGCCGCTGGACGATCGAACTATGGCTACACCTTC.

The V gene is TRBV9, the J gene TRBJ1-1; D might be TRBD1 (5 bases). CDR1 is SGDLS and CDR2 is YYNGEE in the germline V gene. V was clipped by 2 bases and J by 8 bases, with 16 bases between them. CDR3 length: 14 residues. CDR3 nucleotides: TGTGCCAGCAGCGTTGGGGGGAAGATAGGAGAAGCTTTCTTT. Amino acid sequence: CASSVGGKIGEAFF.

This clone appeared once. The CDR3 here is CASSRETGTYNEQFF. The CDR3, as DNA: TGTGCCAGCAGCCGGGAGACGGGAACCTACAATGAGCAGTTCTTC. This sequence joins TRBV27 and TRBJ2-1; perhaps TRBD2 as D (6 bases). V lost 6 bases to trimming and J lost 2 bases, with 14 bases between them. CDR1 MNHEY and CDR2 SMNVEV come from the germline V gene (reference sequence). The CDR3 spans 15 residues.

The V call is TRBV7-9, the J call TRBJ1-2; weak D call: TRBD1 (5 bases). V was shortened by 1 base and J by 2 bases, with 23 bases between the two germline ends. This CDR3 comprises 19 residues. The germline CDR1 and CDR2 sequences are SEHNR and FQNEAQ (reference sequence). CDR3 sequence reads: CASSLGPDRIPRGNYGYTF. The CDR3 DNA reads as TGTGCCAGCAGCTTAGGCCCCGATCGTATACCCCGGGGGAACTATGGCTACACCTTC.

This chain links TRBV20-1 with TRBJ1-5, with D hard to call. The V gene's germline CDR1 is DFQATT and CDR2 SNEGSKA (reference sequence). The V end lost 3 bases, the J end lost 2 bases, and 14 bases lay between the germline ends. The CDR3 has 15 amino acids. The CDR3, as DNA: TGCAGTGCTAGTGTCCGATTTGGGGGCAATCAGCCCCAGCATTTT. Protein sequence: CSASVRFGGNQPQHF.

V is TRBV19 and J is TRBJ1-1; TRBD1 is a possible D gene (6 bases). V was trimmed by 4 bases and J by 9 bases, leaving 12 bases between them. This CDR3 spans 12 amino acids. Germline lookup yields CDR1 LNHDA and CDR2 SQIVND (reference sequence). The CDR3 DNA reads as TGTGCCAGTAGTAGGAATCGGGACAAAGCTTTCTTT. Translated: CASSRNRDKAFF.

The sample holds one count of this clone. The J gene is TRBJ2-7, the V gene TRBV7-9, with D perhaps matching TRBD1 (5 bases). Germline V CDR1 and CDR2: SEHNR, FQNEAQ (reference sequence). Trimming shortened V by 4 bases and J by 2 bases, and 9 bases separated the two germline ends. There are 13 residues in the CDR3. CDR3 DNA sequence: TGTGCCAGCAGCTCGACAGTACCCTACGAGCAGTACTTC. Translated, it gives CASSSTVPYEQYF.

In regard to this clone: Other DNA variants within this sample encode the same CDR3. V is TRBV12-3 or TRBV12-4 and J is TRBJ1-5; the D gene is possibly TRBD1 (5 bases). V was clipped by 6 bases and J by 4 bases, with 10 bases between them. This CDR3 is 13 amino acids long. For the CDR3, the DNA is TGTGCCAGCAGCCTTCAGGGAAATCAGCCCCAGCATTTT. It encodes CASSLQGNQPQHF.

This chain links TRBV3-1 (or the pseudogene TRBV3-2) with TRBJ2-2, with TRBD2 identical over 8 bases. J gave up 8 bases and V 1 base, and 6 bases lay outside the gene matches. The length of the CDR3 is 15 residues. Germline-derived CDR1 and CDR2 are LGHDT and YNNKEL (reference sequence). CDR3 loop: CASSQAAGEKGELFF. The CDR3 nucleotides read TGTGCCAGCAGCCAAGCAGCGGGAGAGAAAGGGGAGCTGTTTTTT.

This chain connects TRBV14 to TRBJ2-5, with 12 bases aligning to TRBD1. Germline V gene data show CDR1 as SGHDN and CDR2 as FVKESK. The CDR3 consists of 17 residues. V shed 4 bases and J 5 bases; nucleotides not matched to a gene: 11. CDR3 sequence (DNA): TGTGCCAGCAGCCTCGGCCCATGGGACAGGGGGCGTGAGACCCAGTACTTC. This gives the protein CASSLGPWDRGRETQYF.

This clone has more than one count but fewer than ten. The chain is built from TRBV5-6 and TRBJ1-5; 10 bases are a match to TRBD1. Germline V gene sequence: CDR1 SGHDT, CDR2 YYEEEE. This CDR3 region has 14 residues. Trimming cost V 4 bases and J 5 bases; bases outside gene matches: 3. DNA of the CDR3: TGTGCCAGCAGCAGACAGGGGGCTTATCAGCCCCAGCATTTT. It specifies CASSRQGAYQPQHF.

The J gene is TRBJ2-1, the V gene TRBV4-1; D remains ambiguous. The germline CDR1 and CDR2 sequences are MGHRA and YSYEKL. With 0 bases removed from V and 4 bases from J, the gap between germline ends came to 16 bases. The CDR3 runs to 17 residues. The CDR3 bases are TGCGCCAGCAGCCAAGATCGAGACACCGGGCCTTACAATGAGCAGTTCTTC. This gives the protein CASSQDRDTGPYNEQFF.

V and J are TRBV30 and TRBJ1-4; tentatively, D is TRBD1 (5 bases). This CDR3 is built from 13 residues. V was clipped by 3 bases and J by 4 bases, with 9 bases between them. The germline V gene has CDR1 GTSNPN and CDR2 SVGIG (reference sequence). The CDR3 nucleotides read TGTGCCTGGAGGGGGACCCATAATGAAAAACTGTTTTTT. Its protein is CAWRGTHNEKLFF.

This rearrangement joins TRBV30 to TRBJ2-7, with 8 bases lining up with TRBD1. The CDR3 totals 13 residues. The junction had 2 bases not matched to a gene; V was cut back by 3 bases and J by 1 base. Germline V gives CDR1 GTSNPN, CDR2 SVGIG (reference sequence). The CDR3 sequence is CAWSRGLSYEQYF. The CDR3 nucleotides read TGTGCCTGGAGCAGGGGGCTATCCTACGAGCAGTACTTC.

This chain joins TRBV5-1 and TRBJ2-5, with TRBD1 as a possible D gene (6 bases). Germline-derived CDR1 and CDR2 are SGHRS and YFSETQ. V shed 5 bases and J shed 2 bases, with 10 bases lying between them. This CDR3 is built from 13 residues. The CDR3: CASRTTGQETQYF. The CDR3 bases are TGCGCCAGCAGAACTACAGGGCAAGAGACCCAGTACTTC.

As for this clone: In the same sample, other DNA sequences code for this CDR3. This chain connects TRBV9 to TRBJ2-5; D may be TRBD2 (7 bases). This CDR3 spans 16 amino acids. Germline V CDR1 and CDR2: SGDLS, YYNGEE. V was pared by 3 bases and J by 2 bases, with 17 bases between. The CDR3 bases are TGTGCCAGCAGCGCCGAACAGGGCGGGGGTCAAGAGACCCAGTACTTC. Its protein product is CASSAEQGGGQETQYF.

The chain combines TRBV4-1 with TRBJ1-2, with D maybe TRBD1 (5 bases). Germline values: CDR1 MGHRA, CDR2 YSYEKL. V gave up 1 base and J gave up 4 bases, with 22 bases separating them. There are 18 residues in the CDR3. In DNA form, the CDR3 reads TGCGCCAGCAGCCAAGGTGGGGGAGGGGATGTGGGTTCCTATGGCTACACCTTC. This sequence encodes CASSQGGGGDVGSYGYTF.

V usage is TRBV12-3 or TRBV12-4 and J usage is TRBJ1-6; 7 bases line up with TRBD1. The CDR3 extends over 11 amino acids. The V gene end was trimmed by 4 bases and the J gene end by 12 bases; junction bases not matched to a gene: 0. DNA for the CDR3: TGTGCCAGCAGTTCAGGGGGACCCCTCCACTTT. Translated, it gives CASSSGGPLHF.

This clone was seen once. This chain links TRBV27 with TRBJ2-1; the match to TRBD2 covers 10 bases. This CDR3 comprises 16 residues. Germline V CDR1 and CDR2: MNHEY, SMNVEV (reference sequence). The trim removed 4 bases at V and 9 bases at J, leaving 12 bases unmatched. The CDR3 region has the DNA TGTGCCAGCAGTTCCCCCGGGAGCGGGGGGGCAAGTGAGCAGTTCTTC. Translation: CASSSPGSGGASEQFF.

V is TRBV19 and J is TRBJ2-1; 9 nucleotides align to TRBD1. Germline CDR1 and CDR2: LNHDA and SQIVND (reference sequence). This CDR3 region has 16 residues. With V trimmed by 3 bases and J by 8 bases, 11 bases remained unmatched. CDR3 nucleotide sequence: TGTGCCAGTAGTATGGCCGGGACAGGGTATAACGATGAGCAGTTCTTC. Its protein product is CASSMAGTGYNDEQFF.

The chain has TRBV9 and TRBJ1-2; TRBD1 matches 9 bases. This CDR3 is 15 amino acids long. The trim removed 3 bases at V and 6 bases at J, leaving 9 bases unmatched. Germline-derived CDR1 and CDR2 are SGDLS and YYNGEE. CDR3: CASSASTGGGNGYTF. The CDR3 nucleotides are TGTGCCAGCAGCGCCTCGACAGGGGGAGGAAATGGCTACACCTTC. Supplemented by reference TRBV9 and TRBJ1-2, the full variable domain reads DSGVTQTPKHLITATGQRVTLRCSPRSGDLSVYWYQQSLDQGLQFLIQYYNGEERAKGNILERFSAQQFPDLHSELNLSSLELGDSALYFCASSASTGGGNGYTFGSGTRLTVV.